The 30 T cell receptor beta chains in this list originate from one sample, sequenced in a study of T cell responses to AZD1222 COVID-19 vaccine. Sequencing was performed with immunoSEQ multiplex PCR; in TCRdb, only in-frame clones are kept and a portion is missing. The table includes roughly 150,000 clones, 75% to 95% detected once. Sequences were derived from peripheral blood, sampled on day 0 of AZD1222 vaccination. These receptors were taken from an adult in good health.

V usage is TRBV18 and J usage is TRBJ2-7; 9 nucleotides agree with TRBD2. The CDR3 is made up of 16 amino acids. V shed 3 bases and J 0 bases; nucleotides not matched to a gene: 6. Germline CDR1 reads KGHSH; CDR2 reads LQKENI. Here the CDR3 DNA reads TGTGCCAGCTCACCTACTAGCGGGTGGAGCTCCTACGAGCAGTACTTC. Residues: CASSPTSGWSSYEQYF.

This clone appeared a single time. The genes are TRBV20-1 and TRBJ1-2; D gene uncertain. This CDR3 spans 12 amino acids. Per the germline V gene, CDR1 is DFQATT and CDR2 is SNEGSKA (reference sequence). Trimming took 3 bases from V and 5 from J, leaving 10 bases between them. The CDR3 region has the DNA TGCAGTGCTAGTAAGGGAGGGTATGGCTACACCTTC. Translating gives CSASKGGYGYTF.

The chain links TRBV19 to TRBJ2-2, with 8 bases lining up with TRBD2. CDR1 and CDR2 (germline): LNHDA, SQIVND (reference sequence). The V segment lost 7 bases and the J segment 7 bases; nucleotides outside the gene matches: 8. This CDR3 is built from 14 residues. The CDR3 region has the DNA TGTGCCAGTATGTGGCTAGCGGGTATCGGGGAGCTGTTTTTT. Its protein product is CASMWLAGIGELFF.

Only a few counts were recorded for this clone. The chain links TRBV19 to TRBJ2-7; D ambiguous. The CDR3 contains 13 residues. V was cut by 3 bases and J by 5 bases, with 11 bases left in between. The germline V gene encodes CDR1 LNHDA and CDR2 SQIVND (reference sequence). CDR3 nucleotide sequence: TGTGCCAGTAGTATGTGGTCTGCGGACGAGCAGTACTTC. Its translation is CASSMWSADEQYF.

J is TRBJ2-7 and V is TRBV7-9; the D gene is possibly TRBD1 (6 bases). The CDR3 is made up of 13 amino acids. Germline V lookup: CDR1 SEHNR, CDR2 FQNEAQ (reference sequence). The V and J ends lost 3 bases and 6 bases respectively, with 12 bases between them. CDR3 protein: CASSFWGQIEQYF. In DNA, the CDR3 is TGTGCCAGCAGCTTCTGGGGGCAAATCGAGCAGTACTTC.

The chain is built from TRBV27 and TRBJ1-1, with D uncertain. Germline V lookup: CDR1 MNHEY, CDR2 SMNVEV (reference sequence). Trimming took off 5 bases at V and 3 bases at J, with 13 bases between the two ends. The CDR3 runs 14 residues. The CDR3 reads CASSPRRKDTEAFF. DNA for the CDR3: TGTGCCAGCAGTCCACGGAGGAAGGACACTGAAGCTTTCTTT.

Comment on this clone: Relative to the germline gene, one junction end is altered; a read error may explain this. This chain connects TRBV7-7 to TRBJ2-3, with TRBD2 matching over 14 bases. Per germline, CDR1 SSHAT and CDR2 FNYEAQ (reference sequence). The CDR3 is 18 residues long. The CDR3 bases are TGTGCTAGCAGCTTAAGTCATCCGGGACTAGCGGGAGATGGGTTCAGGTATTTT. Its protein product is CASSLSHPGLAGDGFRYF. The full variable domain, with the rest looked up from reference TRBV7-7 and TRBJ2-3, is GAGVSQSPRYKVTKRGQDVTLRCDPISSHATLYWYQQALGQGPEFLTYFNYEAQPDKSGLPSDRFSAERPEGSISTLTIQRTEQRDSAMYRCASSLSHPGLAGDGFRYFGPGTRLTVL.

The chain carries TRBV9 and TRBJ2-7; TRBD2 matches at 10 bases. Germline assignment: CDR1 SGDLS and CDR2 YYNGEE. V dropped 4 bases and J dropped 0; count of bases not matched to a gene: 7. This CDR3 contains 16 residues. In nucleotides, the CDR3 is TGTGCCAGCAGCAAGCACCTAGCGGGGGCCTCCTACGAGCAGTACTTC. Amino acid sequence: CASSKHLAGASYEQYF.

This chain connects TRBV28 to TRBJ2-1; D possibly uses TRBD1 or TRBD2 (5 bases each). Per the germline V gene, CDR1 is MDHEN and CDR2 is SYDVKM. V lost 6 bases and J 7 bases, leaving 7 bases between the germline ends. The CDR3 covers 11 residues. The CDR3 DNA reads TGTGCCAGCAGATGGGGGAATGAGCAGTTCTTC. Amino acids: CASRWGNEQFF.

The chain carries TRBV5-4 and TRBJ2-5, with 8 bases aligning to TRBD1. V shed 5 bases and J 5 bases; nucleotides not matched to a gene: 8. Germline V gene lookup returns CDR1 SGHNT and CDR2 YYREEE (reference sequence). The CDR3 is 14 residues long. The CDR3 region is CASRDRDAMETQYF. In DNA, the CDR3 is TGTGCCAGCAGGGACAGGGACGCGATGGAGACCCAGTACTTC.

The V and J genes are TRBV28 and TRBJ1-6; no firm D call. CDR1 and CDR2 (germline): MDHEN, SYDVKM. The V end lost 2 bases, the J end lost 9 bases, and 14 bases lay between the germline ends. The CDR3 spans 15 residues. CDR3 coding DNA: TGTGCCAGCAGTTTAGGGGTCACCACGGGTTCACCCCTCCACTTT. It codes for CASSLGVTTGSPLHF.

This chain links TRBV27 with TRBJ2-7; 9 bases map to TRBD1. V was clipped by 5 bases and J by 6 bases; unmatched bases: 5. The CDR3 is made up of 13 amino acids. The germline V gene has CDR1 MNHEY and CDR2 SMNVEV (reference sequence). CDR3 DNA: TGTGCCAGCAGTCTGGGACAGGGTAGCGAGCAGTACTTC. It encodes CASSLGQGSEQYF.

This clone was observed a single time. The V call is TRBV28, the J call TRBJ2-7; no reliable D call. The CDR3 loop spans 14 amino acids. Germline V lookup: CDR1 MDHEN, CDR2 SYDVKM. Trimming took 4 bases from V and 0 from J, leaving 10 bases between them. The CDR3, as DNA: TGTGCCAGCAGTTCTGGGAAGATCTCCTACGAGCAGTACTTC. It encodes CASSSGKISYEQYF.

The chain carries TRBV4-1 and TRBJ2-7, with 10 bases matching TRBD2. CDR3 length: 16 amino acids. V gave up 5 bases and J gave up 4 bases; unmatched junction bases: 11. Germline loops: CDR1 MGHRA, CDR2 YSYEKL. The CDR3 DNA sequence: TGCGCCAGCAGCGAACATACTAGCGGGATCCTATACGAGCAGTACTTC. Residues: CASSEHTSGILYEQYF.

This chain uses TRBV18 with TRBJ1-1; tentatively, D is TRBD1 (5 bases). The CDR3 covers 13 residues. Germline loops: CDR1 KGHSH, CDR2 LQKENI. The ends were cut back, 3 bases at V and 4 bases at J, with 9 bases in the middle. For the CDR3, the DNA is TGTGCCAGCTCACCCAGGGACGGCACTGAAGCTTTCTTT. This gives the protein CASSPRDGTEAFF.

The chain uses TRBV14 and TRBJ2-3; perhaps TRBD1 as D (6 bases). V shed 4 bases and J shed 2 bases, with 13 bases lying between them. This CDR3 spans 15 amino acids. Germline CDR1 and CDR2: SGHDN and FVKESK. CDR3 sequence reads: CASSPGVVLTDTQYF. CDR3 bases: TGTGCCAGCAGCCCAGGGGTGGTCCTCACAGATACGCAGTATTTT.

The J gene is TRBJ1-4, the V gene TRBV10-3; perhaps TRBD1 as D (6 bases). This CDR3 has 13 residues. CDR1 is ENHRY and CDR2 is SYGVKD in the germline V gene. V lost 6 bases and J 8 bases, leaving 13 bases between the germline ends. This CDR3 is CAIRGGREEKLFF. CDR3 nucleotides: TGTGCCATCAGGGGGGGCAGGGAAGAAAAACTGTTTTTT.

This clone turned up a few times. The V and J genes are TRBV5-6 and TRBJ2-5; 7 bases align to TRBD1. The CDR3 loop spans 13 amino acids. The V segment lost 6 bases and the J segment 4 bases; nucleotides outside the gene matches: 6. Germline loops: CDR1 SGHDT, CDR2 YYEEEE. The CDR3 nucleotides are TGTGCCAGCACCCTCGGGACAGTAGAGACCCAGTACTTC. It translates to CASTLGTVETQYF. Supplemented by reference TRBV5-6 and TRBJ2-5, the full variable domain reads DAGVTQSPTHLIKTRGQQVTLRCSPKSGHDTVSWYQQALGQGPQFIFQYYEEEERQRGNFPDRFSGHQFPNYSSELNVNALLLGDSALYLCASTLGTVETQYFGPGTRLLVL.

The V call is TRBV7-9, the J call TRBJ2-3, with a weak D call TRBD1 (5 bases). Trimming removed 1 base at V and 4 bases at J, with 9 bases between. This CDR3 contains 14 residues. Germline CDR1 and CDR2: SEHNR and FQNEAQ (reference sequence). CDR3 sequence reads: CASSLGLGPDTQYF. Here the CDR3 DNA reads TGTGCCAGCAGCTTAGGCCTGGGGCCAGATACGCAGTATTTT.

The chain links TRBV28 to TRBJ2-7, with TRBD1 matching 9 bases. The junction had 9 bases not matched to a gene; V was cut back by 5 bases and J by 4 bases. Germline CDR1 is MDHEN and CDR2 is SYDVKM. The CDR3 runs to 15 residues. CDR3 loop: CASSDSGTGTYEQYF. The CDR3 DNA follows: TGTGCCAGCAGTGACTCCGGGACAGGGACTTACGAGCAGTACTTC.

The chain uses TRBV27 and TRBJ2-3; TRBD1 matches 8 bases. The CDR3 is 14 amino acids. The V and J ends lost 5 bases and 3 bases, in that order; junction bases with no gene match: 4. CDR1 is MNHEY, CDR2 SMNVEV, per germline (reference sequence). CDR3 loop: CASSNRQGTDTQYF. In nucleotides, the CDR3 is TGTGCCAGCAGTAACCGACAGGGGACAGATACGCAGTATTTT.

This chain connects TRBV10-3 to TRBJ1-5; no clear D gene. Trimming left V 0 bases short and J 8 bases short, with 14 bases between. This CDR3 is built from 15 residues. The germline CDR1 and CDR2 sequences are ENHRY and SYGVKD. The CDR3 sequence is CAISESLVRMKPQHF. The CDR3 nucleotides read TGTGCCATCAGTGAGTCGCTTGTCAGGATGAAGCCCCAGCATTTT.

This chain uses TRBV25-1 with TRBJ2-7, with D possibly TRBD2 on 6 matching bases. From germline, CDR1 is MGHDK and CDR2 SYGVNS. The CDR3 spans 15 residues. The V end lost 7 bases, the J end lost 4 bases, and 20 bases lay between the germline ends. The CDR3 bases are TGTGCCAGCACCTCTACGGGGGAGAAGTTGTACGAGCAGTACTTC. It encodes CASTSTGEKLYEQYF.

J is TRBJ2-3 and V is TRBV24-1; D unclear. CDR3 length: 12 amino acids. The V end lost 1 base, the J end lost 4 bases, and 2 bases lay between the germline ends. Germline loops: CDR1 KGHDR, CDR2 SFDVKD. The CDR3 sequence: CATSDFSDTQYF. The CDR3 nucleotides read TGTGCCACCAGTGATTTTTCAGATACGCAGTATTTT.

CDR3 coding DNA: TGTGCCAGCAGCCCACCGGGACTAGCGGGAATTAGAGATACGCAGTATTTT. It specifies CASSPPGLAGIRDTQYF. The chain joins TRBV7-2 to TRBJ2-3; 13 nucleotides agree with TRBD2. The CDR3 length is 17 residues. The germline V gene encodes CDR1 SGHTA and CDR2 FQGNSA. V shed 5 bases, J shed 5 bases, and the junction held 10 bases outside the gene matches.

This chain joins TRBV3-1 (or the pseudogene TRBV3-2) and TRBJ2-5, with TRBD2 matching 11 bases. Germline CDR1 and CDR2: LGHDT and YNNKEL (reference sequence). This CDR3 has 16 residues. Unmatched junction bases numbered 4, after V lost 4 bases and J lost 0 bases. The CDR3 sequence is CASSPRLAGHQETQYF. Here the CDR3 DNA reads TGTGCCAGCAGCCCCCGACTAGCGGGACACCAAGAGACCCAGTACTTC.

The rearrangement uses TRBV28 and TRBJ2-3; tentatively, D is TRBD2 (6 bases). V gave up 4 bases and J gave up 0 bases, with 8 bases separating them. CDR3 length: 14 amino acids. The germline V gene has CDR1 MDHEN and CDR2 SYDVKM. CDR3 sequence (DNA): TGTGCCAGCAGTTGGGACTTGAGCACAGATACGCAGTATTTT. Its translation: CASSWDLSTDTQYF.

In DNA, the CDR3 is TGTGCCAGCAGCCCTAGCGGGAGGGCCGGTTTTACCGGGGAGCTGTTTTTT. Protein product: CASSPSGRAGFTGELFF. The chain employs TRBV9 and TRBJ2-2, with 12 bases lining up with TRBD2. The germline gives CDR1 SGDLS, CDR2 YYNGEE. Trimming cost V 4 bases and J 5 bases; bases outside gene matches: 9. The CDR3 consists of 17 residues.

The J gene is TRBJ1-1, the V gene TRBV2; D ambiguous. The germline V and J ends were trimmed by 4 bases and 5 bases, with 11 bases remaining between them. This CDR3 contains 13 residues. The germline V gene encodes CDR1 SNHLY and CDR2 FYNNEI. The chain's CDR3 is CASSGEERTEAFF. CDR3 nucleotides: TGTGCCAGCAGTGGAGAAGAAAGGACTGAAGCTTTCTTT.

The chain combines TRBV27 with TRBJ2-1; D is possibly TRBD2 (6 bases). The CDR3 spans 15 residues. Germline CDR1 MNHEY, CDR2 SMNVEV (reference sequence). The V and J ends lost 7 bases and 0 bases respectively, with 13 bases between them. This CDR3 is CASKLIGSSYNEQFF. CDR3 nucleotide sequence: TGTGCCAGCAAGCTGATCGGGAGCTCCTACAATGAGCAGTTCTTC.